The 16 T cell receptor beta chains given below trace back to one sample, sequenced in a study of cytomegalovirus exposure and HLA in healthy donors. Here immunoSEQ multiplex PCR was the method, and the copy in TCRdb shows in-frame clones only, minus some. The data hold approximately 160,000 clones, with 86% observed a single time. The sequenced material came from PBMCs. The receptors were sampled from a woman in her 30s in good health and CMV-seronegative.

The chain joins TRBV27 to TRBJ1-4, with 8 positions matching TRBD1. The length of the CDR3 is 14 residues. CDR1 and CDR2 from the germline V gene are MNHEY and SMNVEV (reference sequence). J was trimmed by 8 bases and V by 4 bases; bases with no gene match: 6. CDR3 sequence: CASSYQGAREKLFF. In DNA, the CDR3 is TGTGCCAGCAGTTACCAGGGGGCAAGGGAAAAACTGTTTTTT. The full variable domain, in which reference TRBV27 and TRBJ1-4 provide the parts outside the CDR3, is EAQVTQNPRYLITVTGKKLTVTCSQNMNHEYMSWYRQDPGLGLRQIYYSMNVEVTDKGDVPEGYKVSRKEKRNFPLILESPSPNQTSLYFCASSYQGAREKLFFGSGTQLSVL.

The chain links TRBV10-3 to TRBJ2-1, with D uncertain. Germline CDR1 ENHRY, CDR2 SYGVKD. Trimming left V 4 bases short and J 6 bases short, with 7 bases between. The CDR3 contains 12 residues. The CDR3 sequence is CAISVDFNEQFF. CDR3 nucleotides: TGTGCCATCAGTGTCGACTTCAATGAGCAGTTCTTC.

The V and J genes are TRBV11-2 and TRBJ1-2, with TRBD1 matching over 9 bases. V dropped 4 bases and J dropped 3; count of bases not matched to a gene: 3. The CDR3 totals 14 residues. Germline values: CDR1 SGHAT, CDR2 FQNNGV. CDR3 sequence: CASSSWDRDYGYTF. The CDR3 DNA reads TGTGCCAGCAGCTCCTGGGACAGGGACTATGGCTACACCTTC.

In this sample, this clone turned up a few times. The CDR3 DNA reads as TGCGCCAGCAGCCAAGGACAGGGCCCTAGCTACGAGCAGTACTTC. Encoded protein: CASSQGQGPSYEQYF. This chain uses TRBV4-3 with TRBJ2-7, with 7 nucleotides matching TRBD1. Trimming cost V 1 base and J 3 bases; bases outside gene matches: 6. Germline assignment: CDR1 LGHNA and CDR2 YSLEER. The CDR3 totals 15 residues.

The chain employs TRBV6-5 and TRBJ1-2; D ambiguous. Germline V lookup: CDR1 MNHEY, CDR2 SVGAGI. V lost 0 bases, J lost 4 bases, and 15 bases lay in between. The CDR3 sequence is 16 residues long. The CDR3 is CASSYSIRQASYGYTF. CDR3 bases: TGTGCCAGCAGTTACTCGATCCGTCAGGCTAGCTATGGCTACACCTTC.

The CDR3 region has the DNA TGTGCCACCAGCAGGGGGAGGGGAGCTAATGAAAAACTGTTTTTT. It yields the protein CATSRGRGANEKLFF. The chain couples TRBV15 to TRBJ1-4, with D perhaps matching TRBD1 (5 bases). The germline V and J ends were trimmed by 3 bases and 3 bases, with 11 bases remaining between them. Germline assignment: CDR1 LNHNV and CDR2 YYDKDF (reference sequence). The CDR3 sequence is 15 residues long.

The chain joins TRBV6-6 to TRBJ2-7; TRBD1 aligns across 9 bases. Germline CDR1 reads MNHNY; CDR2 reads SVGAGI (reference sequence). The junction had 11 bases not matched to a gene; V was cut back by 6 bases and J by 5 bases. CDR3 length: 15 amino acids. The CDR3 bases are TGTGCCAGCAGAAACAGCCGGGACAGGGCCCACGAGCAGTACTTC. It yields the protein CASRNSRDRAHEQYF.

The chain joins TRBV5-6 to TRBJ2-2, with 9 positions matching TRBD2. V shed 6 bases and J 4 bases; nucleotides not matched to a gene: 7. The CDR3 has 15 amino acids. Per germline, CDR1 SGHDT and CDR2 YYEEEE. This CDR3 reads CASTGLALFTGELFF. DNA for the CDR3: TGTGCCAGCACCGGACTAGCGTTATTCACCGGGGAGCTGTTTTTT.

The chain recombines TRBV6-1 with TRBJ2-5, with 8 bases identical to TRBD2. Germline CDR1 and CDR2: MNHNS and SASEGT. V dropped 6 bases and J dropped 2; count of bases not matched to a gene: 8. The CDR3 consists of 15 residues. CDR3 residues: CASSDISGAQETQYF. CDR3 sequence (DNA): TGTGCCAGCAGCGACATTAGCGGGGCGCAAGAGACCCAGTACTTC.

In DNA, the CDR3 is TGCGCCAGCACCGGACTAGCGGGAGACACCGGGGAGCTGTTTTTT. This encodes CASTGLAGDTGELFF. The genes are TRBV10-2 and TRBJ2-2, with TRBD2 identical over 13 bases. The junction had 2 bases not matched to a gene; V was cut back by 7 bases and J by 3 bases. This CDR3 is 15 amino acids long. The V gene's germline CDR1 is WSHSY and CDR2 SAAADI.

CDR3 in amino acids: CASSLRNTDTQYF. CDR3 DNA: TGTGCCAGCAGCTTACGGAACACAGATACGCAGTATTTT. V is TRBV7-3 and J is TRBJ2-3; D call uncertain. V was cut by 2 bases and J by 2 bases, with 5 bases left in between. Germline CDR1 SGHTA, CDR2 FQGTGA. The CDR3 contains 13 residues.

V is TRBV27 and J is TRBJ1-1; D is undetermined. The CDR3 extends over 16 amino acids. Germline V gene lookup returns CDR1 MNHEY and CDR2 SMNVEV (reference sequence). V dropped 1 base and J dropped 4 bases, with 16 bases sitting between them. The DNA for the CDR3 is TGTGCCAGCAGTTTATTCTCAGTCCTTGGAGGCACTGAAGCTTTCTTT. It codes for CASSLFSVLGGTEAFF.

This clone has a count of ten or more. The V gene is TRBV28, the J gene TRBJ1-1, with D maybe TRBD1 (6 bases). Germline V gene lookup returns CDR1 MDHEN and CDR2 SYDVKM. Trimming shortened V by 6 bases and J by 2 bases, and 10 bases separated the two germline ends. This CDR3 comprises 13 residues. The chain's CDR3 is CASRPQGNTEAFF. Here the CDR3 DNA reads TGTGCCAGCAGGCCACAGGGAAACACTGAAGCTTTCTTT.

This chain uses TRBV11-2 with TRBJ2-7, with D perhaps assigned TRBD1 or TRBD2 (5 bases each). This CDR3 spans 14 amino acids. Trimming took 5 bases from V and 1 from J, leaving 12 bases between them. The germline CDR1 and CDR2 sequences are SGHAT and FQNNGV. The CDR3 sequence: CASSPRDGSYEQYF. The CDR3 DNA is TGTGCCAGCAGCCCCCGGGACGGGTCCTACGAGCAGTACTTC.

This chain connects TRBV4-3 to TRBJ1-5; possibly TRBD1 for D (6 bases). Germline V lookup: CDR1 LGHNA, CDR2 YSLEER. The CDR3 runs 13 residues. The V end lost 4 bases, the J end lost 10 bases, and 14 bases lay between the germline ends. Written as DNA, the CDR3 is TGCGCCAGCAGCCCCAACCAACAGGGACCCCAGCATTTT. Translated: CASSPNQQGPQHF.

This clone was recorded only once. The chain has TRBV27 and TRBJ1-3; a weak D match, TRBD1 (5 bases). Germline V CDR1 and CDR2: MNHEY, SMNVEV (reference sequence). Trimming shortened V by 4 bases and J by 2 bases, and 12 bases separated the two germline ends. The CDR3 is 15 residues long. Here the CDR3 reads CASSSSRVAGNTIYF. CDR3 DNA sequence: TGTGCCAGCAGTTCGTCCAGGGTGGCTGGAAACACCATATATTTT.